This T cell receptor beta chain appears in the sequencing data of a study of response to subunit inactivated influenza vaccine. Overall study findings and caveats: The authors suggested that few new T cells are recruited per seasonal influenza vaccination.

This clonotype turned up a few times. Its antigen is currently unknown. TCRdb ran MiXCR on the RT-PCR reads and lists one entry per CDR3 protein. The profile covers roughly 790,000 distinct CDR3 sequences, with 21% appearing a single time and 10% taken by the ten largest. CDR1 MNHNS and CDR2 SASEGT come from the germline V gene. The CDR3 runs 15 residues. The ends were cut back, 6 bases at V and 1 base at J, with 16 bases in the middle. V gene TRBV6-1 combines with J gene TRBJ2-7; D perhaps matches TRBD2 (6 bases). The sample was PBMCs from blood, taken less than 6 days after vaccination. The source is a man between 45 and 60 years old who received an inactivated influenza vaccine. The CDR3 here is CASREILGGSYEQYF. The DNA of the CDR3 is TGTGCCAGCAGGGAGATTTTGGGGGGTTCCTACGAGCAGTACTTC.